This T cell receptor beta chain was recorded in a study of blood T cell repertoires in COVID-19. Trimming left V 11 bases short and J 5 bases short, with 21 bases between. The CDR3 is 15 amino acids. The germline V gene has CDR1 LNHDA and CDR2 SQIVND (reference sequence). Clones were read by immunoSEQ multiplex PCR, and TCRdb kept only the in-frame ones, dropping some. The table records fewer than 400,000 clones, around 88% of them present only once. Sequencing used peripheral blood. The receptor was isolated from a man younger than 40 with active or convalescent COVID-19. The chain has TRBV19 and TRBJ2-2, with D possibly matching TRBD2 (7 bases). This CDR3 is CASMGGGVGTGELFF. The CDR3 DNA sequence: TGTGCCTCTATGGGAGGGGGAGTTGGAACCGGGGAGCTGTTTTTT.